These 10 T cell receptor beta chains share one sample of origin, sequenced in a study of a mutant IDH1 vaccine in newly diagnosed glioma. Sequenced by immunoSEQ multiplex PCR; TCRdb stores in-frame clones only, minus some. The sample has around 92,000 clones, 70% to 90% seen once. Time point defined: baseline, week 1 (first vaccination visit). Treatment: pre-vaccination baseline after standard-of-care therapy. The sequencing used PBMCs, collected from a glioma patient treated with radiotherapy, temozolomide or both. These TCRs come from a woman aged 50 to 60 with glioma.

This chain links TRBV12-5 with TRBJ2-7; D perhaps matches TRBD2 (5 bases). V shed 3 bases and J shed 5 bases, with 11 bases lying between them. This CDR3 contains 13 residues. Germline V gene sequence: CDR1 LGHNT, CDR2 FRNRAP. CDR3 bases: TGTGCTAGTGGTTTATCGGGGATGGACGAGCAGTACTTC. Amino acids: CASGLSGMDEQYF.

The chain is built from TRBV4-1 and TRBJ2-5; tentative D call: TRBD2 (5 bases). V gave up 1 base and J gave up 7 bases, with 7 bases separating them. This CDR3 contains 12 residues. Germline assignment: CDR1 MGHRA and CDR2 YSYEKL. The CDR3 spells CASSQVAGTQYF. As DNA, the CDR3 is TGCGCCAGCAGCCAAGTCGCGGGGACCCAGTACTTC.

The J gene is TRBJ2-3, the V gene TRBV10-1; D remains unclear. Looked up from germline, CDR1 is WNHNN and CDR2 is SYGVQD (reference sequence). Trimming cost V 4 bases and J 2 bases, with 10 bases left between them. This CDR3 has 14 amino acids. This CDR3 reads CASSAGDLTDTQYF. The CDR3 region has the DNA TGCGCCAGCAGTGCAGGAGACCTCACAGATACGCAGTATTTT.

The rearrangement links TRBV10-3 to TRBJ2-5, with D perhaps given as TRBD1 or TRBD2 (5 bases each). Trimming left V 2 bases short and J 1 base short, with 11 bases between. The CDR3 is 15 amino acids. Germline assignment: CDR1 ENHRY and CDR2 SYGVKD. The CDR3 sequence: CAISEQGPSQETQYF. The CDR3, as DNA: TGTGCCATCAGTGAGCAGGGACCCTCCCAAGAGACCCAGTACTTC.

This chain uses TRBV18 with TRBJ1-1; D perhaps matches TRBD1 (5 bases). This CDR3 region has 14 residues. Trimming cost V 3 bases and J 1 base, with 9 bases left between them. The germline V gene has CDR1 KGHSH and CDR2 LQKENI. The DNA for the CDR3 is TGTGCCAGCTCACCTAGACAGACGAACACTGAAGCTTTCTTT. It encodes CASSPRQTNTEAFF.

This clone was seen once. The V and J genes are TRBV19 and TRBJ1-5, with D maybe TRBD1 (6 bases). The CDR3 loop spans 16 amino acids. From germline, CDR1 is LNHDA and CDR2 SQIVND (reference sequence). Between the trimmed V and J ends, which lost 5 bases and 6 bases, there was a span of 20 bases. The CDR3 DNA reads TGTGCCAGTAGTGCACAGCGAGGGGGGCGGGGTCAGCCCCAGCATTTT. Translated, it gives CASSAQRGGRGQPQHF. Combining the CDR3 with reference TRBV19 and TRBJ1-5 gives the whole variable domain DGGITQSPKYLFRKEGQNVTLSCEQNLNHDAMYWYRQDPGQGLRLIYYSQIVNDFQKGDIAEGYSVSREKKESFPLTVTSAQKNPTAFYLCASSAQRGGRGQPQHFGDGTRLSIL.

This clone was detected once. The chain recombines TRBV19 with TRBJ2-6, with D unclear. CDR1 is LNHDA, CDR2 SQIVND, per germline (reference sequence). The CDR3 extends over 14 amino acids. V gave up 6 bases and J gave up 2 bases, with 8 bases separating them. For the CDR3, the DNA is TGTGCCAGTAGGCCTGGCCCTGGGGCCAACGTCCTGACTTTC. Translating it yields CASRPGPGANVLTF.

In this sample, this clone turned up once. The V call is TRBV5-4, the J call TRBJ1-1; D remains unclear. Per germline, CDR1 SGHNT and CDR2 YYREEE (reference sequence). V lost 1 base to trimming and J lost 8 bases, with 12 bases between them. The CDR3 contains 13 residues. CDR3 in amino acids: CASSLNLYPEAFF. The CDR3 DNA reads as TGTGCCAGCAGCTTGAACCTGTACCCCGAAGCTTTCTTT.

V gene TRBV28 combines with J gene TRBJ1-5; D call uncertain. V was cut by 8 bases and J by 0 bases, with 8 bases left in between. Germline V lookup: CDR1 MDHEN, CDR2 SYDVKM. CDR3 length: 13 residues. CDR3 amino acids: CASRISSNQPQHF. Written as DNA, the CDR3 is TGTGCCAGCCGGATTAGTAGCAATCAGCCCCAGCATTTT.

V gene TRBV6-5 combines with J gene TRBJ2-5; a possible D gene is TRBD1 (6 bases). The assigned J gene may be wrong: the sequence end matches TRBJ2-7 better. The CDR3 length is 13 residues. The germline gives CDR1 MNHEY, CDR2 SVGAGI. The DNA for the CDR3 is TGTGCCAGCAGTTACCCCGGACAGTACGAGCAGTACTTC. Translation: CASSYPGQYEQYF.